The following is a TCR beta chain sequence with its context. Its matching antigen is unknown. PCR employed 60 Vbeta and 13 Jbeta primers. Profiled with immunoSEQ multiplex PCR; TCRdb holds only in-frame clones, not every one. The sample has 80,000 to 100,000 clones, about 85% seen once. The data belong to a study of cytomegalovirus exposure and HLA in healthy donors. Findings and caveats of the study: Rates of TCR association differed by HLA locus in a later analysis, with DRB1 highest and HLA-C lowest.

Sequencing used PBMCs. The receptor comes from a female donor in good health and CMV-seropositive.

CDR3 nucleotides: TGTGCCAGCAGTCCAGAGGGGGCGGGCGAGCAGTACTTC. It is translated as CASSPEGAGEQYF. The chain couples TRBV6-6 to TRBJ2-7, with TRBD1 matching 7 bases. CDR3 length: 13 amino acids. Germline V lookup: CDR1 MNHNY, CDR2 SVGAGI (reference sequence). The ends lost 5 bases at V and 6 bases at J; junction bases unmatched: 7.